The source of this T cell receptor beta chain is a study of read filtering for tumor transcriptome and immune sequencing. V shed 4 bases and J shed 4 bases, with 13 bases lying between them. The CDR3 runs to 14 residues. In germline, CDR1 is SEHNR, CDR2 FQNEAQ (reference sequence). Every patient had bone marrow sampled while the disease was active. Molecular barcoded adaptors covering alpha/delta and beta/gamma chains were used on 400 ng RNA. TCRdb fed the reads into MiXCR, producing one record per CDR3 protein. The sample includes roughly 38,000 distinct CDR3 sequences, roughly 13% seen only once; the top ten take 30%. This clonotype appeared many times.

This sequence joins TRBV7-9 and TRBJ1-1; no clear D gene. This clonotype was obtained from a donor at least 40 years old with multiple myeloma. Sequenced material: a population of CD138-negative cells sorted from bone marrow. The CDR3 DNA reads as TGTGCCAGCAGCTACCCATCGGCGTCCACTGAAGCTTTCTTT. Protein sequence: CASSYPSASTEAFF. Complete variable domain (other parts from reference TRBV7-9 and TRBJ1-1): DTGVSQNPRHKITKRGQNVTFRCDPISEHNRLYWYRQTLGQGPEFLTYFQNEAQLEKSRLLSDRFSAERPKGSFSTLEIQRTEQGDSAMYLCASSYPSASTEAFFGQGTRLTVV.